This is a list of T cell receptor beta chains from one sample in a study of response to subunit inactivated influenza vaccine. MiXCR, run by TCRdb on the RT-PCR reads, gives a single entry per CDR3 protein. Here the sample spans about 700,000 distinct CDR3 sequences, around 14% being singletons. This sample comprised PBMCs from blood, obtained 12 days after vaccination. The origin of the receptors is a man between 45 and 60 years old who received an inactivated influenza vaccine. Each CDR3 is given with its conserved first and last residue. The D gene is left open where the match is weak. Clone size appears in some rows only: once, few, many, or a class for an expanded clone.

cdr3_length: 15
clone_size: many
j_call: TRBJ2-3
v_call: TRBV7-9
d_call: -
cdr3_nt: TGTGCCAGCAGCCCCAGGGGTAGCGGCACAGATACGCAGTATTTT
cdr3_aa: CASSPRGSGTDTQYF

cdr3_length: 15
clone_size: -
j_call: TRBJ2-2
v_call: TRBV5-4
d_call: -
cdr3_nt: TGTGCCAGCAGGCCTGGAGGAGGTCGGGCCGGGGAGCTGTTTTTT
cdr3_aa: CASRPGGGRAGELFF

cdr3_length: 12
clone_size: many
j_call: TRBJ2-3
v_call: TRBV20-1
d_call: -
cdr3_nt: TGCAGTGCGCAACTCTGGGGAGATACGCAGTATTTT
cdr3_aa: CSAQLWGDTQYF

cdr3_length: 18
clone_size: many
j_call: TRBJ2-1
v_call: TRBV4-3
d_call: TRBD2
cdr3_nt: TGCGCCAGCAGCCAAACCCTCTTACTAGCGGGGGGCGTGAATGAGCAGTTCTTC
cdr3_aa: CASSQTLLLAGGVNEQFF

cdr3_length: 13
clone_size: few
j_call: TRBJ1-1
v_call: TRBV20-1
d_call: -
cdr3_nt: TGCAGTGCCCCCATACAGGGATGGACTGAAGCTTTCTTT
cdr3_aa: CSAPIQGWTEAFF

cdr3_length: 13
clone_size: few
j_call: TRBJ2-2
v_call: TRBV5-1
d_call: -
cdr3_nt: TGCGCCAGCATGCTTTCGGATACCGGGGAGCTGTTTTTT
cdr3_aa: CASMLSDTGELFF

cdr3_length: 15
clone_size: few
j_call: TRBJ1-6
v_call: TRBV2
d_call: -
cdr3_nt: TGTGCCAGCAGTGAGGCGGGACCTGAGGATTCACCCCTCCACTTT
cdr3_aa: CASSEAGPEDSPLHF

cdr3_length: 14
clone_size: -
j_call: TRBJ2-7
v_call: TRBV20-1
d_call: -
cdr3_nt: TGCAGTGCTAGAGATTTTAGGGGAACAGACGAGCAGTACTTC
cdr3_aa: CSARDFRGTDEQYF

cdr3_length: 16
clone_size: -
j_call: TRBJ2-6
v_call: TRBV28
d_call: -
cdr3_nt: TGTGCCGTCCCCCGGACCCATCGCTCTGGGGCCAACGTCCTGACTTTC
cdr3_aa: CAVPRTHRSGANVLTF

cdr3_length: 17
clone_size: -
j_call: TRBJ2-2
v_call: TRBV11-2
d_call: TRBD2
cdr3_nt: TGTGCCAGCAGCCCCTATCTAGGGAGGGACGACACCGGGGAGCTGTTTTTT
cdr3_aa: CASSPYLGRDDTGELFF

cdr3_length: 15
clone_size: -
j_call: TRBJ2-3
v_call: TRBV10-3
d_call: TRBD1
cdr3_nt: TGTGCCATCAGAAGACAGGGGGGACACACAGATACGCAGTATTTT
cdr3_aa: CAIRRQGGHTDTQYF

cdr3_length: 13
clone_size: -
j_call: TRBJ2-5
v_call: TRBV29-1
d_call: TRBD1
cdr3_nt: TGCAGCGTTTATAGGACAGGGTGGCGGACCCAGTACTTC
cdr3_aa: CSVYRTGWRTQYF

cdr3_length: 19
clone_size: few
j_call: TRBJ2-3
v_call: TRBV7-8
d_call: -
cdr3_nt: TGTGCCAGCAGCTTAGCCACAGCATGGAGGTTGGGTCGCACAGATACGCAGTATTTT
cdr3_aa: CASSLATAWRLGRTDTQYF

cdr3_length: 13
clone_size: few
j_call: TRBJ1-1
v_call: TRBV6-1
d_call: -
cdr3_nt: TGTGCCAGCAGTGAAGGGCAGGTCACTGAAGCTTTCTTT
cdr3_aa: CASSEGQVTEAFF

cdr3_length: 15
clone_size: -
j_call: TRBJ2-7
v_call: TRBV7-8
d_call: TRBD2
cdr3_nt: TGTGCCAGCAGCCCTCGACTAGCGGGGGACTACGAGCAGTACTTC
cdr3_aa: CASSPRLAGDYEQYF

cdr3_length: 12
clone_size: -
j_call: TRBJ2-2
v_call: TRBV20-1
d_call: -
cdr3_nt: TGCAGTGCTAGGTGGGGGCTTGGGGAGCTGTTTTTT
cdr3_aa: CSARWGLGELFF

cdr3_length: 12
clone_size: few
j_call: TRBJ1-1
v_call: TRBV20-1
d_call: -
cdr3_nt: TGCAGTGCCAGGCAGGGTTCCACTGAAGCTTTCTTT
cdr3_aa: CSARQGSTEAFF

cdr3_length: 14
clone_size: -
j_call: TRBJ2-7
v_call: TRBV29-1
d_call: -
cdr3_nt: TGCAGCGTTGAAGACCCAGCGGTATCTTACGAGCAGTACTTC
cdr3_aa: CSVEDPAVSYEQYF

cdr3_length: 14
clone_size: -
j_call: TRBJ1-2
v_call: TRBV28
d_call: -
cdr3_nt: TGTGCCAGCAGTTTACCCGGCACAAACTATGGCTACACCTTC
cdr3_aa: CASSLPGTNYGYTF

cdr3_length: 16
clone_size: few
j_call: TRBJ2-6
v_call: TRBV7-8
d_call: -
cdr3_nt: TGTGCCAGCAGCTTGGCCGGGGGAACCGGGGCCAACGTCCTGACTTTC
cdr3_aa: CASSLAGGTGANVLTF

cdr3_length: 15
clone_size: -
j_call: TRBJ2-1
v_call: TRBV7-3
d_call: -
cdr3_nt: TGTGCCAGCAGCTTCACAGGGTTAACCTACAATGAGCAGTTCTTC
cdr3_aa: CASSFTGLTYNEQFF

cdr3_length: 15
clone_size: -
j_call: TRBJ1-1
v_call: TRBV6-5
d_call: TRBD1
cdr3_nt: TGTGCCAGCAGTTACTCGCAGGGGGCGAACACTGAAGCTTTCTTT
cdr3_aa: CASSYSQGANTEAFF

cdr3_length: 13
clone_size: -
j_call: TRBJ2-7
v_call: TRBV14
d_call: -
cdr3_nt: TGTGCCAGCAGCCTTTATATGGGGGTTGAGCAGTACTTC
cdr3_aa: CASSLYMGVEQYF

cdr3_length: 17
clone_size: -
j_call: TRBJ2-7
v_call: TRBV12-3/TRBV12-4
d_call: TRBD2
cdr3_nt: TGTGCCAGCAGTCCTACTTTGACTAGCGGGAGCGCTTACGAGCAGTACTTC
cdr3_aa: CASSPTLTSGSAYEQYF

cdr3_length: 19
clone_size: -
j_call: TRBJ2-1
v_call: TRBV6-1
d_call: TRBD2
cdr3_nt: TGTGCCAGCAAGAAAGGGGGAAGACTAGCGGGAGGGAAGGACAATGAGCAGTTCTTC
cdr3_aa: CASKKGGRLAGGKDNEQFF

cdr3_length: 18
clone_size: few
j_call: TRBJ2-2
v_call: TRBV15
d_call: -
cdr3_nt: TGTGCCACCAGCAGAGCCCAGGGGGCGGGGGGGAACACCGGGGAGCTGTTTTTT
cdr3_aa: CATSRAQGAGGNTGELFF

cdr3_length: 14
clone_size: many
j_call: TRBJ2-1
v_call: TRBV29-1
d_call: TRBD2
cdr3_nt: TGCAGCGTTGAAGAGCTAGCGGGAGACGGTGAGCAGTTCTTC
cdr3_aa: CSVEELAGDGEQFF

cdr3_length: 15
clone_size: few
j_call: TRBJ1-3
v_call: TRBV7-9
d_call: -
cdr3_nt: TGTGCCAGCAGCTTAAGTCGAGTTTCGGGAAACACCATATATTTT
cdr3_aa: CASSLSRVSGNTIYF

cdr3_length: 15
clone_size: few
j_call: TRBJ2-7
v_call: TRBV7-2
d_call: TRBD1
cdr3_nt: TGTGCCAGTCGACAAACGACAGGGGGCTCCTACGAGCAGTACTTC
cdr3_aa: CASRQTTGGSYEQYF

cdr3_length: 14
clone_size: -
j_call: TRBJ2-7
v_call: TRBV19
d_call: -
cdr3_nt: TGTGCCAGTAGTCCGTGGACAGCCTTAGGGGAGCAGTACTTC
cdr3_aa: CASSPWTALGEQYF

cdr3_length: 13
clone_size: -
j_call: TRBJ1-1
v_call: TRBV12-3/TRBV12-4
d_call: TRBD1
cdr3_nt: TGTGCCAGCAGTCTTTTGGGACAGGGTGAAGCTTTCTTT
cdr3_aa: CASSLLGQGEAFF

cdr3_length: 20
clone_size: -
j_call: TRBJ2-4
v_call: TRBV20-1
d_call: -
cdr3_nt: TGCAGTGCTAGAAGTTCAGGAGTCGGCCATCTGTACCTAGCCAAAAACATTCAGTACTTC
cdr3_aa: CSARSSGVGHLYLAKNIQYF

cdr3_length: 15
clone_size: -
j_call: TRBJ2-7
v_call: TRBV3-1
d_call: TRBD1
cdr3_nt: TGTGCCAGCAGCCATCCCGGACAGGGGGCATACGAGCAGTACTTC
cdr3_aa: CASSHPGQGAYEQYF

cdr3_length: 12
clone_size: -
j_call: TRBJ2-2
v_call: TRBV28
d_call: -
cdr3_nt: TGTGCCAGCACACAGCACACCGGGGAGCTGTTTTTT
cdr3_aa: CASTQHTGELFF

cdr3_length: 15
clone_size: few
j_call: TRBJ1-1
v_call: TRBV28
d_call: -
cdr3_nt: TGTGCCAGCAGTCATGCCTGGGGGTGGGACACTGAAGCTTTCTTT
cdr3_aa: CASSHAWGWDTEAFF

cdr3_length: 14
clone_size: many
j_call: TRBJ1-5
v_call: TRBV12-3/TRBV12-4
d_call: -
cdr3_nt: TGTGCCAGCAGTCCTGCCAGCGCAGGTCAGCCCCAGCATTTT
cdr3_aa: CASSPASAGQPQHF

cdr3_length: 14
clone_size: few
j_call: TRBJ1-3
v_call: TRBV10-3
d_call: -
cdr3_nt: TGTGCCACCGGGCCTCAGCAAACCGGAAACACCATATATTTT
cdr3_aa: CATGPQQTGNTIYF

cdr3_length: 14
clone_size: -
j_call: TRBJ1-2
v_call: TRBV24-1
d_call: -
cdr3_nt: TGTGCCACCAGTGATTCTACGAGGGACTATGGCTACACCTTC
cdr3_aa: CATSDSTRDYGYTF

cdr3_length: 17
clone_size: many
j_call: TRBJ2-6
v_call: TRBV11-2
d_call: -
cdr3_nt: TGTGCCAGCAGCCCGGGGGGCTTCTCCTCTGGGGCCAACGTCCTGACTTTC
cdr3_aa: CASSPGGFSSGANVLTF

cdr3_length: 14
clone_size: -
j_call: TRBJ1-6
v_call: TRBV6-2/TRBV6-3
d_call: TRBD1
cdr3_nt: TGTGCCAGCAGTTACACAGGGGCGGATTCACCCCTCCACTTT
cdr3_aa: CASSYTGADSPLHF

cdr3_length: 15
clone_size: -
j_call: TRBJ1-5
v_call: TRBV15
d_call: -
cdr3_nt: TGTGCCACCAGCCCCCAAAGTTATTACAGCCAGCCCCAGCATTTT
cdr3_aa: CATSPQSYYSQPQHF

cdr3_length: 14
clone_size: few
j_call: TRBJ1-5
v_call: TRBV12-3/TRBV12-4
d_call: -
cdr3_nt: TGTGCCAGCAGTGCCTCCCACAGGAATCAGCCCCAGCATTTT
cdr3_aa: CASSASHRNQPQHF

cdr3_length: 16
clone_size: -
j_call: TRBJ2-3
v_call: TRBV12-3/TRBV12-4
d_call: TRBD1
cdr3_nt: TGTGCCAGCAGTACCGAAACAGGGGCTAGCACAGATACGCAGTATTTT
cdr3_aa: CASSTETGASTDTQYF

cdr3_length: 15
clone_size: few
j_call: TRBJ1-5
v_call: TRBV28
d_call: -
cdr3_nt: TGTGCCAGCAGACTGGGGGGGGATGAGGATCAGCCCCAGCATTTT
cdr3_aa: CASRLGGDEDQPQHF

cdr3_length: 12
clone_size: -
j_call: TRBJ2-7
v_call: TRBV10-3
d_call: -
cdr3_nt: TGTGCCATCAGTGAGCCCCACAACGAGCAGTACTTC
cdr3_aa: CAISEPHNEQYF

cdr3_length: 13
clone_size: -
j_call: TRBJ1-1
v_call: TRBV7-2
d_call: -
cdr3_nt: TGTGCCAGCAGTCAAGGGGGGGACACTGAAGCTTTCTTT
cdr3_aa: CASSQGGDTEAFF

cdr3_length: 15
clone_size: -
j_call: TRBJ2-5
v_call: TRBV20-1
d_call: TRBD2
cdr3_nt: TGCAGTGCTCGGACTAGCGGGAGGGCCGAAGAGACCCAGTACTTC
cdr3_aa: CSARTSGRAEETQYF

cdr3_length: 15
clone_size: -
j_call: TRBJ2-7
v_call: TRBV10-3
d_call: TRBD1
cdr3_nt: TGTGCCATCACCCCCGACAGGGGGGCCAACTACGAGCAGTACTTC
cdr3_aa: CAITPDRGANYEQYF

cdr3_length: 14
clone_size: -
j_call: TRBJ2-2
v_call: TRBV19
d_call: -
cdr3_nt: TGTGCCAGTAAGCGTCAGATGAACACCGGGGAGCTGTTTTTT
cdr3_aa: CASKRQMNTGELFF

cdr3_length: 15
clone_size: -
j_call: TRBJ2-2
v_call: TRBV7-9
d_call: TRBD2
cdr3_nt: TGTGCCAGCAGCTCCGTTTCTAGCGGGGGCGGGGAGCTGTTTTTT
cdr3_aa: CASSSVSSGGGELFF

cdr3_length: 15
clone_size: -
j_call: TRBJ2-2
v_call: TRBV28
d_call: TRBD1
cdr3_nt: TGTGCCAGCACCCTTAAGACAGGGTTCACCGGGGAGCTGTTTTTT
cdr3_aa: CASTLKTGFTGELFF

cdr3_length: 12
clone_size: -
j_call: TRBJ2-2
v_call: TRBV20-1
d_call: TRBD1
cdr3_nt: TGCAGTGCAAGACAGGGGTTGGGGGAGCTGTTTTTT
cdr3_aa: CSARQGLGELFF

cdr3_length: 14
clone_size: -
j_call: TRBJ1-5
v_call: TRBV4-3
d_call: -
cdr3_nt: TGCGCCAGCAGCCAGGACAGCCTCAATCAGCCCCAGCATTTT
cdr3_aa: CASSQDSLNQPQHF

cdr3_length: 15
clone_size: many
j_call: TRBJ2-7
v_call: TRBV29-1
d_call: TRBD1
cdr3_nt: TGCAGCGTTGAAGATGAGGGACAGGTTTTTCGCGAGCAGTACTTC
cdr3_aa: CSVEDEGQVFREQYF

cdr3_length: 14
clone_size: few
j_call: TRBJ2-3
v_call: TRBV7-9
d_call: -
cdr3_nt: TGTGCCAGCAGCTTATTGCAGGGGCTAGATACGCAGTATTTT
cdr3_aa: CASSLLQGLDTQYF

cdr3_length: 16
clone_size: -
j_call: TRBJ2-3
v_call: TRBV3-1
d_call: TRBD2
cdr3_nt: TGTGCCAGCAGCCAACTAGCGGGGGTCACCACAGATACGCAGTATTTT
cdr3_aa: CASSQLAGVTTDTQYF

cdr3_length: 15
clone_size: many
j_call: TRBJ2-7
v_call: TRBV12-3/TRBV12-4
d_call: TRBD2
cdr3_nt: TGTGCCAGCAGTCTGACTAGCGGGATTAGGAACGAGCAGTACTTC
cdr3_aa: CASSLTSGIRNEQYF

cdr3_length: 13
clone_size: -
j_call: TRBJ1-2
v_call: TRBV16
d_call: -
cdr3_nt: TGTGCCAGCAGCCAATCTCGGCAGGCCGGCTACACCTTC
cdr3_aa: CASSQSRQAGYTF

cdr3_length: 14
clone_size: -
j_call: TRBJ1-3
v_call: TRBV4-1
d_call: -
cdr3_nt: TGCGCCAGCAGCCCCAGGGTTACTGGAAACACCATATATTTT
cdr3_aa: CASSPRVTGNTIYF

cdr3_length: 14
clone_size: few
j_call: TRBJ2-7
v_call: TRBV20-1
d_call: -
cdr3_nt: TGCAGTGCTCCTAAGACCGCCGACTACTACGAGCAGTACTTC
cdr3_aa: CSAPKTADYYEQYF